These 13 T cell receptor beta chains share one sample of origin, sequenced in a study of post-analysis software for immune sequencing data. General study findings and limits: Four or five TRBV segments (TRBV5-6, TRBV5-1 and TRBV20-1 among them) occurred more frequently in patients than in controls.

These receptors lack a known antigen. Libraries were made from TCR beta cDNA, and they carried unique molecular identifiers. MiXCR, run by TCRdb on the PCR reads, gives a single entry per CDR3 protein. The sample holds approximately 770,000 distinct CDR3 sequences; about 43% are singletons and the top ten take over 4.5%. The sample was blood. These receptors were collected from a girl under 18 with multiple sclerosis.

V and J are TRBV2 and TRBJ2-7, with TRBD2 identical over 8 bases. CDR1 is SNHLY and CDR2 is FYNNEI in the germline V gene. J gave up 2 bases and V 6 bases, and 12 bases lay outside the gene matches. This CDR3 comprises 16 residues. For the CDR3, the DNA is TGTGCCAGCAGGGTCTCGGGTACTAGCGGAACCTACGAGCAGTACTTC. Translating it yields CASRVSGTSGTYEQYF.

V usage is TRBV4-2 and J usage is TRBJ1-5, with TRBD1 matching over 8 bases. This CDR3 contains 14 residues. Germline CDR1 reads LGHNA; CDR2 reads YNFKEQ. V shed 4 bases, J shed 6 bases, and the junction held 5 bases outside the gene matches. The CDR3 here is CASSPSGGGQPQHF. CDR3 nucleotides: TGTGCCAGCAGCCCATCAGGGGGCGGTCAGCCCCAGCATTTT.

This clonotype has only a few counts. The chain links TRBV3-1 to TRBJ1-2; D perhaps matches TRBD1 (5 bases). Deletions cut 1 base from V and 5 bases from J, with 8 bases between. Looked up from germline, CDR1 is LGHDT and CDR2 is YNNKEL (reference sequence). CDR3 length: 13 amino acids. The CDR3 protein is CASSQAGVYGYTF. The CDR3 coding sequence is TGTGCCAGCAGCCAAGCGGGGGTTTATGGCTACACCTTC.

The gene calls are TRBV30 and TRBJ2-1; 13 nucleotides line up with TRBD2. Trimming took 0 bases from V and 8 from J; bases not matched to a gene: 4. The CDR3 runs 15 residues. Germline CDR1 GTSNPN, CDR2 SVGIG (reference sequence). The CDR3 here is CAWSVGTSGRDEQFF. CDR3 in DNA: TGTGCCTGGAGTGTGGGAACTAGCGGGAGGGATGAGCAGTTCTTC.

This chain connects TRBV29-1 to TRBJ2-4, with D perhaps matching TRBD2 (6 bases). V dropped 4 bases and J dropped 3 bases, with 16 bases sitting between them. The CDR3 has 15 residues. Per the germline V gene, CDR1 is SQVTM and CDR2 is ANQGSEA. The CDR3 coding sequence is TGCAGCGTTGTGGGGGAGGCGAGCGGCAAAAACATTCAGTACTTC. Its translation is CSVVGEASGKNIQYF.

This chain uses TRBV6-6 with TRBJ1-1; TRBD1 matches 7 bases. With 6 bases clipped from V and 0 bases from J, the junction kept 4 bases outside the gene matches. Germline values: CDR1 MNHNY, CDR2 SVGAGI (reference sequence). This CDR3 comprises 14 residues. The CDR3 region is CASRNRGLNTEAFF. CDR3 DNA: TGTGCCAGCAGGAACAGGGGTTTGAACACTGAAGCTTTCTTT.

V usage is TRBV10-3 and J usage is TRBJ2-1; possible D gene TRBD2, 6 bases. The CDR3 has 14 residues. Trimming removed 6 bases at V and 2 bases at J, with 11 bases between. Germline V lookup: CDR1 ENHRY, CDR2 SYGVKD. As DNA, the CDR3 is TGTGCCATCAGGGGACTCGCGCCCTACAATGAGCAGTTCTTC. This encodes CAIRGLAPYNEQFF.

The CDR3 region is CSAKDRVVWNEQFF. The DNA for the CDR3 is TGCAGTGCAAAGGACAGGGTCGTGTGGAATGAGCAGTTCTTC. The V and J genes are TRBV20-1 and TRBJ2-1; 8 bases match TRBD1. With V trimmed by 6 bases and J by 7 bases, 11 bases remained unmatched. Germline V CDR1 and CDR2: DFQATT, SNEGSKA (reference sequence). CDR3 length: 14 amino acids.

This clonotype occurred once. The rearrangement joins TRBV9 to TRBJ2-1, with a possible D match to TRBD2 (5 bases). Judging by the DNA end, TRBJ2-7 fits better; the J call may be wrong. Germline CDR1 SGDLS, CDR2 YYNGEE. The CDR3 is 17 residues long. This CDR3 reads CASSVGPSGSSYNEQYF. CDR3 coding DNA: TGTGCCAGCAGCGTAGGCCCCAGCGGCAGCTCCTACAATGAGCAGTACTTC.

About this clonotype itself: The germline gene is not matched at one end of the junction; a read error may be the cause. The rearrangement uses TRBV7-7 and TRBJ2-1; possibly TRBD1 or TRBD2 for D (5 bases each). Germline CDR1 and CDR2: SSHAT and FNYEAQ (reference sequence). The CDR3 totals 13 residues. CDR3 protein: CASSLERGGEQFF. In DNA, the CDR3 is TGTGCTAGCAGCTTAGAACGGGGCGGTGAGCAGTTCTTC.

This chain uses TRBV6-2 or TRBV6-3 with TRBJ1-1; a possible D gene is TRBD1 (5 bases). Between the trimmed V and J ends, which lost 6 bases and 2 bases, there was a span of 19 bases. CDR3 length: 16 residues. Looked up from germline, CDR1 is MNHEY and CDR2 is SVGEGT. The CDR3 here is CASRPPDNPTNTEAFF. The CDR3 DNA reads as TGTGCCAGCAGGCCGCCGGACAACCCGACTAACACTGAAGCTTTCTTT.

The V and J genes are TRBV5-1 and TRBJ2-7, with D possibly matching TRBD1 (6 bases). Trimming stripped 3 bases from V and 3 bases from J, with 10 bases between. From germline, CDR1 is SGHRS and CDR2 YFSETQ. The CDR3 has 13 residues. The CDR3 bases are TGCGCCAGCAGCTCCCAGACAGGCTACGAGCAGTACTTC. This sequence encodes CASSSQTGYEQYF.

The rearrangement links TRBV20-1 to TRBJ1-2; no reliable D call. This CDR3 has 14 residues. V lost 4 bases and J 1 base, leaving 13 bases between the germline ends. Germline lookup yields CDR1 DFQATT and CDR2 SNEGSKA (reference sequence). CDR3 nucleotides: TGCAGTGCTATCACTTCAGGCAATAACTATGGCTACACCTTC. Protein product: CSAITSGNNYGYTF.